Sequencing of this T cell receptor (beta chain) was carried out in a study of T cell responses to AZD1222 COVID-19 vaccine. General observations from the study: The reported proportion of spike-specific TCRs targeting unmutated variant regions was nearly half. Females made up more of the donors, who were largely white British, and clonal diversity may have come out too low.

Remarks on this clone: Its antigen is not identified.

The germline V and J ends were trimmed by 7 bases and 2 bases, with 10 bases remaining between them. Germline CDR1 reads SGDLS; CDR2 reads YYNGEE. CDR3 length equals 13 residues. TCRdb's copy holds only in-frame clones and misses some; the assay was immunoSEQ multiplex PCR. The repertoire consists of 95,000 to 130,000 clones, with roughly nine tenths occurring once and the leading ten covering roughly 1.6%. Source: peripheral blood, taken 28 days after the second AZD1222 dose. This clonotype originated in an adult who received the AZD1222 COVID-19 vaccine. The chain links TRBV9 to TRBJ2-1; D might be TRBD2 (5 bases). CDR3 sequence: CASSVGTYNEQFF. CDR3 nucleotides: TGTGCCAGCTCAGTCGGGACCTACAATGAGCAGTTCTTC.